This TCR beta chain was recorded in a study of cytomegalovirus exposure and HLA in healthy donors (TCRdb year 2017). With respect to the entire study: An earlier analysis of some 600 of the donors reported approximately 260 Gb of sequence data and 117 million unique TCR beta sequences obtained from some 170 million T cells. An early release that covered about 600 HLA-typed donors contained around 300 gigabases of sequencing data and about 93 million unique TCR sequences. The genetic ancestry cluster associated with self-reported Caucasian donors included roughly 84% of the roughly 410 genotyped donors. The aim of the study was to test whether cataloging public T cell receptors could identify signatures of past pathogen exposure. The T cell repertoires of some 700 subjects were profiled by immunosequencing and related to cytomegalovirus serostatus. Along with the 666-subject first cohort, a separate validation cohort of about 110 different subjects was used. High-throughput TCR immunosequencing, statistical association of individual TCRs with disease status, and machine learning were combined to predict cytomegalovirus infection status. A later analysis re-analyzed previously published TCR beta repertoires from 666 donors and added high-resolution HLA genotyping to study TCR occurrence patterns. Rather than drawing on any new phenotypic data, the later analysis identified candidate immune exposures from TCR beta sequences and the way those sequences occurred across donors. An earlier analysis of approximately 580 of the donors used high-throughput TCR beta sequencing to judge whether each TCR beta V gene segment behaved as functional or pseudogenic. Donor age, sex, ethnicity and CMV serostatus were collected together with the repertoire data. A later genetic analysis used genome-wide SNP genotypes for about 60% of the roughly 670 donors, treating that subset as a discovery cohort. All discovery cohort repertoires had been generated using a single sequencing platform. Class I and class II HLA loci were covered by the typing at four-digit resolution. Typing coverage varied by locus: about 629-630 donors for A, B, C, DRB1 and DQB1; roughly 520 for DQA1; more than 600 for DPA1; roughly 450 for DPB1. Four to six DR-DQ haplotypes were handled as single units for association and clustering, since linkage in the cohort was strong. On average, around 230,000 unique TCR beta nucleotide sequences were sequenced per donor among roughly 430 genotyped donors of the cohort, with around 19% of those sequences being non-productive.

The library was made by the immunoSEQ multiplex PCR assay. For the multiplex PCR, a mixture combining 60 forward primers for TCR Vbeta segments and 13 reverse primers for TCR Jbeta segments was used. The CDR3 region of rearranged TCR beta genes was amplified from genomic DNA with a multiplex PCR assay. The amplified TCR beta libraries were sequenced on the Illumina HiSeq System as 87-base-pair reads. In the authors' own workflow: A later analysis counted about 80 million unique TCR beta chains across the 600 to 850 repertoires, and 9.5 million to 11 million of these chains were shared by at least two donors. Raw reads were error-corrected and collapsed into unique sequences with a nearest-neighbor algorithm that merged closely related sequences to remove PCR and sequencing errors. Alignment of CDR3 sequences to IMGT reference sequences was used to assign V, D and J gene segments. For a sequence to be retained, at least a six-nucleotide match to both a V gene segment and a J gene segment was required. Rearrangements were classified as productive when the CDR3 lacked stop codons and remained in frame with V and J, and all other rearrangements were classified as non-productive. Following IMGT convention, CDR3 was defined as the stretch from the second conserved V-encoded cysteine up to the conserved J-encoded phenylalanine. Sequences without an unambiguous match to a single V gene segment were excluded from the earlier analysis of several hundred of the donors. In an earlier analysis of more than 500 of the donors, a V segment was called functional when productive rearrangements were above 56.7%, and segregating when the standard deviation between donors exceeded 5%. A statistical classification framework was developed to diagnose cytomegalovirus status using the catalog of TCR beta chain sequences. In a later analysis, TCR nucleotide sequences were compared against IMGT/GENE-DB human TR gene sequences so that V and J genes could be assigned. In a later analysis, CDR3 sequences and most-parsimonious VDJ recombination scenarios were assigned using the TCRdist pipeline. In a later analysis, each TCR beta chain was defined by its CDR3 amino acid sequence together with its V-gene family, and reads without a unique V-gene family were excluded. As a way to deal with suspected cross-contamination and a sequencing artifact, a later analysis dropped approximately 590 nucleotide sequences that were highly shared and had low generation probability. In a later analysis, a clonal expansion index for each public chain was calculated from normalized within-repertoire ranks of inferred template counts. Generation probabilities in a later analysis came from a VDJ recombination model fitted to out-of-frame rearrangements, and those results were checked against IGoR. A later analysis scored TCR-TCR, TCR-HLA and TCR-CMV co-occurrence with hypergeometric tests, applying a repertoire-size bias correction to TCR pairs. A later analysis estimated false discovery rates by permuting HLA or CMV assignments 20 times. In a later analysis, co-occurring TCRs were grouped with DBSCAN, and TCRdist sequence similarity was added when clustering was performed within HLA-allele-positive subsets. For co-occurrence clustering, repertoires with fewer than 30,000 or more than 120,000 public chains were excluded, along with four or five repertoires with anomalous nucleotide sharing. TCRdb provides this immuneACCESS table in a form limited to in-frame rearrangements. Some clones are lacking; in checked studies, under half of them reflect an unresolved V gene, and why the rest are absent is not known. V, J and clone size derive from that table, while D and trimming were established from the DNA sequence. This sample lists over 150,000 clones; approximately 69% were detected once. Around 2.3% of the sample lies in the top ten.

The cohort consisted of 650 to 850 healthy bone marrow donors. Cohort members were all nominally healthy when sampled, although unrecorded immune exposures were likely present. The donor tested CMV seronegative, placing the donor among the roughly 350 seronegative members of the cohort. A peripheral blood sample was collected from each donor, and TCR beta sequencing was performed on peripheral blood mononuclear cells. Genomic DNA extraction from the blood cell samples was performed with the Qiagen DNeasy Blood Extraction Kit. As concerns this clone: Its target antigen remains unknown. No qualities accompany the bases; no much larger clone lies one base away.

Broader findings and caveats from the paper: The study listed 150 to 200 TCR beta chains as associated with cytomegalovirus. In a later analysis, HLA-associated TCR beta chains were found to be more clonally expanded and to have lower generation probabilities than equally common non-associated chains. The only immune exposure information available for the cohort was CMV serostatus. Cytomegalovirus status was reported to be diagnosed by the classifier with high specificity and sensitivity in both the original and validation cohorts. Assigning TCR associations to individual alleles was difficult when HLA alleles, especially DR and DQ, strongly co-occurred. An earlier analysis of approximately 570 of the donors showed that most TCR beta V segments appeared in productive rearrangements either about 90% or about 30% of the time, which broadly matched IMGT annotations. A group of highly shared sequence variants was considered likely to be a technical artifact of the sequencing pipeline. A further reported finding was that TCR beta sequences accurately predicted the HLA-A and HLA-B alleles for most subjects in the first cohort. Most TCR sequences were seen in very few donors, while some public TCRs were found in many individuals. The authors suggested that the approach could potentially be generalized to other disease states and immunological phenotypes. Because HLA typing was missing for some donors at each locus, association tests included only the typed subset. Some IMGT-functional V segments, including TRBV6-2 and TRBV6-3, could not be distinguished by the 87-base-pair reads and were therefore excluded. Only TCR beta chains were sequenced in this cohort, and the absence of alpha or paired-chain data limited detectable features. In a later analysis, the rate of TCR association differed among HLA loci, with DRB1 alleles having the most associated TCRs and HLA-C alleles having the fewest. A later analysis found that most CMV-associated TCR beta chains appeared HLA-restricted, with HLA associations seemingly driven largely by CMV exposure. A later genetic analysis reported fewer N-insertions in productive TCRs among donors in an Asian-associated ancestry cluster than the roughly 670-donor mean. Because counts were too low, seventeen rarely observed V segments, including chromosome 9 orphons, were left out of the earlier analysis of some 600 of the donors. A later genetic analysis associated a missense DCLRE1C variant with V-gene and J-gene trimming of TCR beta chains, and an independent cohort replicated the association. Sequencing depth was assumed to be roughly uniform across donors in the presence/absence analyses, though that assumption may not hold. At a false discovery rate of 0.05, a later analysis linked fewer than 20,000 TCR beta sequences to specific HLA alleles. Correlated functional status among segregating V segments might be attributable to linkage disequilibrium, but an unknown experimental factor could not be ruled out. A later analysis reported that several top co-occurrence clusters appeared linked to parvovirus B19, influenza, CMV and Epstein-Barr virus. In vitro tests confirmed that three of the cytomegalovirus-associated TCR beta chains recognize cytomegalovirus antigens.

According to the germline V gene, CDR1 reads ENHRY and CDR2 reads SYGVKD. Here V drops 0 bases and J drops 1 base, and the junction holds 7 bases not matched to any gene. From its cysteine to its phenylalanine, the CDR3 spans 18 amino acids. Solely the CDR3 DNA is kept, with 54 bases framed from the first base. The rearranged segments are TRBV10-3 and TRBJ1-5; the junction holds 9 bases that match TRBD1. This clonotype was obtained from a young man in good health and CMV-seronegative. Sequenced material: PBMCs. The nucleotide sequence reads TGTGCCATCAGTGAGTCGGGACAGGGTCGGGAAAGCAATCAGCCCCAGCATTTT. It is translated as CAISESGQGRESNQPQHF.